This T cell receptor beta chain derives from a study of T cell changes during pregnancy in multiple sclerosis. This table comes from immunoSEQ multiplex PCR, and its TCRdb copy is limited to in-frame clones, with some not included. Of 70,000 to 95,000 clones listed, more than 90% are singletons. Trimming at V came to 0 bases and at J to 4 bases, leaving 2 bases not matched to a gene. This CDR3 is 15 amino acids long. Germline V gives CDR1 SGHVS, CDR2 FQNEAQ. This clonotype was sampled from a female donor in good health, enrolled as a control in a pregnancy study. This rearrangement joins TRBV7-8 to TRBJ1-2; TRBD1 matches 10 bases. Sample: peripheral blood, taken in the second trimester of pregnancy. The CDR3 spells CASSLAWTGGYGYTF. The CDR3 DNA sequence: TGTGCCAGCAGCTTAGCTTGGACAGGGGGCTATGGCTACACCTTC.